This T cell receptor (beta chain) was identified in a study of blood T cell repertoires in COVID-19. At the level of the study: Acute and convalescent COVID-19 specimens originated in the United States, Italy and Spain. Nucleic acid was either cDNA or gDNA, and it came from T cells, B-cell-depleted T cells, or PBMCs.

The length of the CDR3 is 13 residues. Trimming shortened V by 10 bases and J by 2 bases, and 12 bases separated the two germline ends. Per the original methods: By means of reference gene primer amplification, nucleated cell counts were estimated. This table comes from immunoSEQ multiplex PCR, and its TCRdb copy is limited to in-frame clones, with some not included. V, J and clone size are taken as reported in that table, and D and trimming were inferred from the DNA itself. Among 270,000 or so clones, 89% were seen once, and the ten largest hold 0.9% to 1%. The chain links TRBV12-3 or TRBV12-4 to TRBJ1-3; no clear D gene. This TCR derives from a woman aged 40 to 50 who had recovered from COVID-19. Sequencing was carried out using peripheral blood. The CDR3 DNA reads TGTGCCACCGACGGAGGGACTGGAAACACCATATATTTT. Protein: CATDGGTGNTIYF.